This passage covers 18 T cell receptor beta chains from one sample sequenced in a study of beta chain features in type 1 diabetes. The sequenced template was cDNA made from the entire isolated RNA. The table came from immunoSEQ multiplex PCR; TCRdb's copy has only in-frame clones and leaves some out. The sample includes about 140,000 clones, 6.9% of them seen just once. The sample consisted of central memory CD4+ T cells from blood. These receptor sequences come from a woman aged 25-40 years in good health.

This chain joins TRBV11-2 and TRBJ2-5; 7 bases agree with TRBD2. V shed 6 bases, J shed 4 bases, and the junction held 8 bases outside the gene matches. The CDR3 spans 14 residues. Germline CDR1 is SGHAT and CDR2 is FQNNGV. The CDR3 protein is CASRQSGTGETQYF. Here the CDR3 DNA reads TGTGCCAGCAGGCAAAGCGGGACTGGAGAGACCCAGTACTTC. Full variable domain (missing parts from reference TRBV11-2 and TRBJ2-5): EAGVAQSPRYKIIEKRQSVAFWCNPISGHATLYWYQQILGQGPKLLIQFQNNGVVDDSQLPKDRFSAERLKGVDSTLKIQPAKLEDSAVYLCASRQSGTGETQYFGPGTRLLVL.

This clone was seen more than once but under ten times. The CDR3 sequence is CASSLVTSGSSSYEQYF. In DNA, the CDR3 is TGTGCCAGCAGCTTAGTAACTAGCGGGAGTTCTTCCTACGAGCAGTACTTC. The chain uses TRBV7-8 and TRBJ2-7, with TRBD2 matching over 11 bases. V dropped 1 base and J dropped 1; count of bases not matched to a gene: 6. Germline V gene sequence: CDR1 SGHVS, CDR2 FQNEAQ. The CDR3 has 17 amino acids.

This clone has only a few counts. The V call is TRBV28, the J call TRBJ2-1, with 9 bases aligning to TRBD1. Germline V gene lookup returns CDR1 MDHEN and CDR2 SYDVKM. This CDR3 is 15 amino acids long. V lost 5 bases, J lost 3 bases, and 5 bases stayed unmatched. CDR3 residues: CASSATGQGYNEQFF. The DNA of the CDR3 is TGTGCCAGCAGTGCTACGGGACAGGGCTACAATGAGCAGTTCTTC.

This clone was observed a few times. This sequence joins TRBV5-6 and TRBJ2-3; no clear D. Trimming stripped 10 bases from V and 0 bases from J, with 12 bases between. CDR1 is SGHDT, CDR2 YYEEEE, per germline. The CDR3 has 13 residues. The CDR3 here is CAASLTSTDTQYF. CDR3 coding DNA: TGTGCCGCGTCCTTGACTAGCACAGATACGCAGTATTTT.

The V and J genes are TRBV6-5 and TRBJ1-5; 7 bases agree with TRBD1. Unmatched junction bases numbered 4, after V lost 5 bases and J lost 0 bases. The CDR3 length is 15 residues. Germline V lookup: CDR1 MNHEY, CDR2 SVGAGI. CDR3 loop: CASSVTGISNQPQHF. In DNA, the CDR3 is TGTGCCAGCAGTGTGACAGGGATTAGCAATCAGCCCCAGCATTTT.

The chain carries TRBV6-6 and TRBJ1-4; 9 bases align to TRBD1. Germline CDR1 is MNHNY and CDR2 is SVGAGI (reference sequence). CDR3 length: 13 residues. The junction had 2 bases not matched to a gene; V was cut back by 5 bases and J by 7 bases. The CDR3 region is CASSRQGGEKLFF. For the CDR3, the DNA is TGTGCCAGCAGTCGACAGGGGGGTGAAAAACTGTTTTTT.

This sequence joins TRBV6-1 and TRBJ2-7; D is perhaps TRBD1 (6 bases). Deletions cut 2 bases from V and 7 bases from J, with 21 bases between. The CDR3 is 16 residues long. Germline V lookup: CDR1 MNHNS, CDR2 SASEGT. The CDR3 DNA reads as TGTGCCAGCAGTGAAAGTGGTCGGATGAGGCAGGGGGAGCAGTACTTC. Translated, it gives CASSESGRMRQGEQYF.

This clone was observed a few times. V gene TRBV18 combines with J gene TRBJ2-7; 7 bases map to TRBD2. The CDR3 is 14 amino acids. Germline V CDR1 and CDR2: KGHSH, LQKENI. The J segment lost 4 bases and the V segment lost 2 bases, leaving 5 bases of the junction unmatched. CDR3 sequence: CASSPALASYEQYF. In DNA, the CDR3 is TGTGCCAGCTCACCAGCACTAGCGTCTTACGAGCAGTACTTC.

This clone was recorded many times. The CDR3: CSVEALRTTRTQYF. The CDR3 nucleotides read TGCAGCGTTGAGGCATTACGGACTACTCGGACCCAGTACTTC. This chain connects TRBV29-1 to TRBJ2-5; D is possibly TRBD2 (6 bases). Germline V gene sequence: CDR1 SQVTM, CDR2 ANQGSEA. Trimming took off 3 bases at V and 7 bases at J, with 18 bases between the two ends. The CDR3 has 14 residues. Together with reference TRBV29-1 and TRBJ2-5, the CDR3 gives the full variable domain: SAVISQKPSRDICQRGTSLTIQCQVDSQVTMMFWYRQQPGQSLTLIATANQGSEATYESGFVIDKFPISRPNLTFSTLTVSNMSPEDSSIYLCSVEALRTTRTQYFGPGTRLLVL.

This sequence joins TRBV7-2 and TRBJ2-6; TRBD1 might be the D (6 bases). The CDR3 runs to 19 residues. The germline V gene encodes CDR1 SGHTA and CDR2 FQGNSA. V lost 1 base to trimming and J lost 2 bases, with 18 bases between them. Here the CDR3 DNA reads TGTGCCAGCAGCTTAGATGTCGCTCTGGGGGCAACTGGGGCCAACGTCCTGACTTTC. This translates into CASSLDVALGATGANVLTF.

V is TRBV18 and J is TRBJ2-5; possibly TRBD1 for D (6 bases). Germline CDR1 is KGHSH and CDR2 is LQKENI. The CDR3 is 15 residues long. V was pared by 1 base and J by 5 bases, with 14 bases between. CDR3 sequence: CASSPQPGAVETQYF. The CDR3 DNA sequence: TGTGCCAGCTCACCACAGCCAGGGGCAGTGGAGACCCAGTACTTC.

This clone appeared a few times. The chain has TRBV7-2 and TRBJ1-4; a weak D match, TRBD1 (6 bases). CDR1 SGHTA and CDR2 FQGNSA come from the germline V gene. Trimming pared 4 bases from V and 7 bases from J, leaving 16 bases between. The CDR3 has 15 residues. The CDR3 coding sequence is TGTGCCAGCAGCTCGGTACGGGGGGCGGGTGAAAAACTGTTTTTT. Protein: CASSSVRGAGEKLFF.

This clone was seen only a few times. This chain links TRBV6-5 with TRBJ1-2; 8 nucleotides agree with TRBD1. Trimming took 5 bases from V and 8 from J; bases not matched to a gene: 7. This CDR3 is built from 13 residues. Looked up from germline, CDR1 is MNHEY and CDR2 is SVGAGI. The CDR3 loop is CASSPTGVGGYTF. The CDR3 DNA reads as TGTGCCAGCAGTCCGACAGGGGTAGGAGGCTACACCTTC.

This chain links TRBV7-3 with TRBJ2-2; a weak D match, TRBD1 (6 bases). Germline lookup yields CDR1 SGHTA and CDR2 FQGTGA. This CDR3 spans 14 amino acids. V shed 6 bases and J shed 4 bases, with 12 bases lying between them. The CDR3 spells CASSSGQLTGELFF. In nucleotides, the CDR3 is TGTGCCAGCAGTTCCGGACAGCTCACCGGGGAGCTGTTTTTT.

This clone was counted a few times. This rearrangement joins TRBV25-1 to TRBJ2-3; 8 bases match TRBD1. Trimming removed 2 bases from V and 2 bases from J; junction bases left unmatched: 6. CDR1 and CDR2 (germline): MGHDK, SYGVNS. The CDR3 covers 16 residues. The CDR3 protein is CASSEPGQGFTDTQYF. CDR3 DNA: TGTGCCAGCAGTGAACCCGGACAGGGATTCACAGATACGCAGTATTTT.

The chain is built from TRBV11-2 and TRBJ2-5; 13 bases agree with TRBD2. V trimming: 4 bases; J trimming: 5 bases; junction bases outside the gene matches: 16. The germline gives CDR1 SGHAT, CDR2 FQNNGV. The CDR3 has 19 amino acids. The CDR3: CASSSTPGTSGTARETQYF. The CDR3 DNA is TGTGCCAGCAGCTCAACCCCCGGGACTAGCGGGACGGCGCGGGAGACCCAGTACTTC.

This clone has more than one count but fewer than ten. The V and J genes are TRBV18 and TRBJ1-2; 8 bases are shared with TRBD1. There are 14 residues in the CDR3. The V gene end was trimmed by 4 bases and the J gene end by 8 bases; junction bases not matched to a gene: 9. Germline CDR1 KGHSH, CDR2 LQKENI. Here the CDR3 reads CASSQGAGGYGYTF. In nucleotides, the CDR3 is TGTGCCAGCTCACAAGGAGCAGGGGGCTACGGCTACACCTTC.

The CDR3 protein is CASSPDHNQPQHF. CDR3 sequence (DNA): TGTGCCAGCAGCCCAGATCATAATCAGCCCCAGCATTTT. The rearrangement uses TRBV16 and TRBJ1-5; D is undetermined. Germline-derived CDR1 and CDR2 are KGHSY and FQNENV. Trimming cost V 4 bases and J 4 bases, with 8 bases left between them. The CDR3 runs 13 residues.